The 11 T cell receptor beta chains below all came from one sample that was sequenced in a study of immune evolution from preneoplasia to lung adenocarcinoma. Measured with immunoSEQ multiplex PCR; TCRdb has only the in-frame clones, and not every one. This table holds around 10,000 clones, under 80% found once. The sequenced sample was FFPE minimally invasive lung adenocarcinoma tissue. Receptors originate from a person aged 60-80 years with lung adenocarcinoma.

The CDR3 loop reads CASSLGRGPRQETQYF. CDR3 sequence (DNA): TGTGCCAGCAGTTTGGGGCGGGGGCCCCGCCAAGAGACCCAGTACTTC. The chain carries TRBV28 and TRBJ2-5; TRBD2 is a possible D gene (7 bases). The germline V and J ends were trimmed by 3 bases and 1 base, with 15 bases remaining between them. Germline V gene data show CDR1 as MDHEN and CDR2 as SYDVKM. The CDR3 sequence is 16 residues long.

The chain recombines TRBV4-3 with TRBJ1-2, with 9 bases fitting TRBD1. Germline V gene sequence: CDR1 LGHNA, CDR2 YSLEER. The V and J ends lost 1 base and 8 bases, in that order; junction bases with no gene match: 8. CDR3 length: 15 residues. The CDR3 here is CASSQAWGQGGGYTF. The DNA for the CDR3 is TGCGCCAGCAGCCAAGCTTGGGGACAGGGAGGCGGCTACACCTTC.

The chain couples TRBV10-3 to TRBJ1-2; D not certain. The length of the CDR3 is 15 residues. Germline V CDR1 and CDR2: ENHRY, SYGVKD. The V gene lost 2 bases and the J gene lost 6 bases, with 16 bases spanning the gap. CDR3 in DNA: TGTGCCATCAGTGAGGGGAAGGGCCTCGGCAATGGCTACACCTTC. Translated, it gives CAISEGKGLGNGYTF.

The J gene is TRBJ2-1, the V gene TRBV19, with TRBD2 matching 8 bases. The V segment lost 7 bases and the J segment 8 bases; nucleotides outside the gene matches: 7. This CDR3 spans 13 amino acids. Germline V CDR1 and CDR2: LNHDA, SQIVND (reference sequence). The CDR3 nucleotides are TGTGCCAGTAAATCAGGCGGGAGGCATGAGCAGTTCTTC. Translation: CASKSGGRHEQFF.

This rearrangement joins TRBV18 to TRBJ2-1; D uncertain. The CDR3 contains 14 residues. Germline CDR1 KGHSH, CDR2 LQKENI. The V gene lost 0 bases and the J gene lost 4 bases, with 7 bases spanning the gap. CDR3 nucleotides: TGTGCCAGCTCACCACCGGCGGAATACAATGAGCAGTTCTTC. This sequence encodes CASSPPAEYNEQFF.

This clone was found a few times. V gene TRBV25-1 combines with J gene TRBJ2-7; the match to TRBD1 covers 11 bases. CDR1 is MGHDK, CDR2 SYGVNS, per germline. The length of the CDR3 is 14 residues. After removal of 6 bases from V and 3 bases from J, the junction contained 4 bases not matched to a gene. The CDR3 DNA reads as TGTGCCAGCAGGACCGGGACAGGGGGCTACGAGCAGTACTTC. Its translation is CASRTGTGGYEQYF.

The chain combines TRBV10-3 with TRBJ1-3, with D maybe TRBD1 (5 bases). The germline V and J ends were trimmed by 0 bases and 0 bases, with 18 bases remaining between them. CDR3 length equals 19 residues. CDR1 and CDR2 (germline): ENHRY, SYGVKD. CDR3 loop: CAISESRGDPRGSGNTIYF. The CDR3 DNA is TGTGCCATCAGTGAGTCGAGAGGGGACCCTCGGGGCTCTGGAAACACCATATATTTT.

V usage is TRBV14 and J usage is TRBJ2-3; D remains ambiguous. V lost 0 bases to trimming and J lost 0 bases, with 10 bases between them. From germline, CDR1 is SGHDN and CDR2 FVKESK. This CDR3 has 16 residues. The CDR3 sequence is CASSQDSWPSTDTQYF. In nucleotides, the CDR3 is TGTGCCAGCAGCCAAGATTCCTGGCCAAGCACAGATACGCAGTATTTT.

This clone was detected only a few times. The chain uses TRBV4-3 and TRBJ2-1; TRBD1 or TRBD2 may be the D gene (5 bases each). In germline, CDR1 is LGHNA, CDR2 YSLEER. V shed 1 base and J shed 6 bases, with 13 bases lying between them. The CDR3 covers 15 residues. CDR3 DNA: TGCGCCAGCAGCCAAGGGGGACGTAATTCCAATGAGCAGTTCTTC. Residues: CASSQGGRNSNEQFF.

This chain joins TRBV28 and TRBJ1-2; 7 bases agree with TRBD1. Germline lookup yields CDR1 MDHEN and CDR2 SYDVKM. CDR3 size: 13 residues. The V segment lost 6 bases and the J segment 3 bases; nucleotides outside the gene matches: 4. Here the CDR3 reads CASSSGGYYGYTF. CDR3 DNA sequence: TGTGCCAGCAGCTCAGGGGGGTACTATGGCTACACCTTC.

The chain recombines TRBV30 with TRBJ1-2; D might be TRBD1 (6 bases). The CDR3 has 10 amino acids. CDR1 and CDR2 (germline): GTSNPN, SVGIG (reference sequence). Trimming removed 6 bases from V and 8 bases from J, with 10 bases in between. For the CDR3, the DNA is TGTGCCTGTCCAGGGGTCGGCTACACCTTC. It specifies CACPGVGYTF.